These T cell receptor beta chains were read from a single sample in a study of shared clonotypes between healthy human individuals. The data were produced by immunoSEQ multiplex PCR, yet TCRdb's version contains in-frame clones alone and is incomplete. In the table there are approximately 2.5 million clones, about 92% of which are singletons. Sample: naive CD4+ T cells sorted from blood. The receptors stem from a man between 18 and 35 years old in good health. CDR3s include the opening cysteine and the closing phenylalanine or tryptophan. D genes are given only for firm matches. Expanded clones get a size class; other rows say once, few or many, or leave the size out.

d_call: TRBD2; j_call: TRBJ2-2; clone_size: -; v_call: TRBV7-8; cdr3_aa: CASSLMGLAANGELFF; cdr3_nt: TGTGCCAGCAGCTTAATGGGACTAGCGGCGAACGGGGAGCTGTTTTTT
d_call: -; j_call: TRBJ2-5; clone_size: -; v_call: TRBV30; cdr3_aa: CAWSVGVEETQYF; cdr3_nt: TGTGCCTGGAGTGTGGGGGTTGAGGAGACCCAGTACTTC
d_call: -; j_call: TRBJ2-7; clone_size: -; v_call: TRBV7-2; cdr3_aa: CASSSTGTLYEQYF; cdr3_nt: TGTGCCAGCAGCTCAACCGGGACTCTCTACGAGCAGTACTTC
d_call: TRBD2; j_call: TRBJ2-2; clone_size: -; v_call: TRBV9; cdr3_aa: CASSVGLMGASGTTGELFF; cdr3_nt: TGTGCCAGCAGCGTAGGTTTAATGGGTGCTAGCGGGACTACCGGGGAGCTGTTTTTT
d_call: -; j_call: TRBJ2-5; clone_size: -; v_call: TRBV15; cdr3_aa: CATSRPGETQYF; cdr3_nt: TGTGCCACCAGCAGGCCTGGAGAGACCCAGTACTTC
d_call: -; j_call: TRBJ2-1; clone_size: -; v_call: TRBV25-1; cdr3_aa: CASSDGAWDEQFF; cdr3_nt: TGTGCCAGCAGTGACGGGGCTTGGGATGAGCAGTTCTTC
d_call: -; j_call: TRBJ1-4; clone_size: -; v_call: TRBV5-5; cdr3_aa: CASSFFTTNEKLFF; cdr3_nt: TGTGCCAGCAGCTTTTTCACAACTAATGAAAAACTGTTTTTT
d_call: -; j_call: TRBJ2-3; clone_size: once; v_call: TRBV5-6; cdr3_aa: CASSSRVLGGRDTQYF; cdr3_nt: TGTGCCAGCAGCTCGAGAGTGCTCGGGGGCCGGGATACGCAGTATTTT
d_call: TRBD1; j_call: TRBJ1-1; clone_size: -; v_call: TRBV7-9; cdr3_aa: CASSPRVFGRGLSEAFF; cdr3_nt: TGTGCCAGCAGCCCTAGAGTGTTCGGCAGGGGGCTCTCTGAAGCTTTCTTT
d_call: -; j_call: TRBJ2-5; clone_size: -; v_call: TRBV5-6; cdr3_aa: CASSLAERTEGGKETQYF; cdr3_nt: TGTGCCAGCAGCTTGGCCGAAAGGACCGAAGGGGGAAAAGAGACCCAGTACTTC
d_call: -; j_call: TRBJ1-5; clone_size: few; v_call: TRBV7-9; cdr3_aa: CASSLMGSNQPQHF; cdr3_nt: TGTGCCAGCAGCTTAATGGGAAGCAATCAGCCCCAGCATTTT
d_call: TRBD2; j_call: TRBJ2-3; clone_size: -; v_call: TRBV9; cdr3_aa: CASSVKRGRTDTQYF; cdr3_nt: TGTGCCAGCAGCGTGAAGCGGGGCCGCACAGATACGCAGTATTTT
d_call: -; j_call: TRBJ1-1; clone_size: -; v_call: TRBV13; cdr3_aa: CASSSGLLNTEAFF; cdr3_nt: TGTGCCAGCAGCTCTGGACTGCTGAACACTGAAGCTTTCTTT
d_call: -; j_call: TRBJ2-7; clone_size: -; v_call: TRBV6-6; cdr3_aa: CASSYVPLAGIFEQYF; cdr3_nt: TGTGCCAGCAGTTACGTCCCTCTGGCTGGGATCTTCGAGCAGTACTTC
d_call: -; j_call: TRBJ2-2; clone_size: -; v_call: TRBV30; cdr3_aa: CAWSKLAGGELFF; cdr3_nt: TGTGCCTGGAGTAAGCTAGCAGGCGGGGAGCTGTTTTTT
d_call: -; j_call: TRBJ2-2; clone_size: -; v_call: TRBV5-1; cdr3_aa: CASSSQGPSLNTGELFF; cdr3_nt: TGCGCCAGCAGTTCTCAGGGCCCCTCACTGAACACCGGGGAGCTGTTTTTT
d_call: TRBD2; j_call: TRBJ2-1; clone_size: -; v_call: TRBV10-3; cdr3_aa: CAISDVVAGGINNEQFF; cdr3_nt: TGTGCCATCAGTGACGTTGTTGCGGGGGGAATCAACAATGAGCAGTTCTTC
d_call: TRBD1; j_call: TRBJ2-3; clone_size: -; v_call: TRBV10-3; cdr3_aa: CAISESTRQGSTDTQYF; cdr3_nt: TGTGCCATCAGTGAGTCAACCCGACAGGGAAGCACAGATACGCAGTATTTT
d_call: TRBD1; j_call: TRBJ1-2; clone_size: -; v_call: TRBV6-5; cdr3_aa: CASSPRGGQASF; cdr3_nt: TGTGCCAGCAGCCCCAGAGGGGGCCAGGCCAGCTTC
d_call: TRBD1; j_call: TRBJ2-7; clone_size: -; v_call: TRBV6-6; cdr3_aa: CASRGSGTGSEQYF; cdr3_nt: TGTGCCAGCAGGGGCAGCGGGACAGGGAGCGAGCAGTACTTC
d_call: TRBD2; j_call: TRBJ2-2; clone_size: -; v_call: TRBV30; cdr3_aa: CAWSVTRTSGNTGELFF; cdr3_nt: TGTGCCTGGAGTGTAACTCGGACTAGCGGGAACACCGGGGAGCTGTTTTTT
d_call: -; j_call: TRBJ2-1; clone_size: -; v_call: TRBV5-1; cdr3_aa: CASREGPSFYNEQFF; cdr3_nt: TGCGCCAGCAGAGAAGGACCATCCTTCTACAATGAGCAGTTCTTC
d_call: -; j_call: TRBJ2-3; clone_size: -; v_call: TRBV7-2; cdr3_aa: CASSPRGAGTDTQYF; cdr3_nt: TGTGCCAGCAGCCCCCGGGGGGCTGGCACAGATACGCAGTATTTT
d_call: TRBD2; j_call: TRBJ2-2; clone_size: -; v_call: TRBV4-3; cdr3_aa: CASSQDAGAGELFF; cdr3_nt: TGCGCCAGCAGCCAAGATGCGGGGGCCGGGGAGCTGTTTTTT
d_call: TRBD1; j_call: TRBJ1-5; clone_size: -; v_call: TRBV27; cdr3_aa: CASSLLQGAHQPQHF; cdr3_nt: TGTGCCAGCAGTTTATTACAGGGGGCGCATCAGCCCCAGCATTTT
d_call: TRBD2; j_call: TRBJ2-7; clone_size: -; v_call: TRBV5-6; cdr3_aa: CASSLFGLAGFYEQYF; cdr3_nt: TGTGCCAGCAGCTTGTTCGGGCTAGCGGGGTTCTACGAGCAGTACTTC
d_call: -; j_call: TRBJ1-5; clone_size: -; v_call: TRBV6-6; cdr3_aa: CASSYSDGRMKPQHF; cdr3_nt: TGTGCCAGCAGTTACAGTGACGGGAGGATGAAGCCCCAGCATTTT
d_call: -; j_call: TRBJ2-3; clone_size: -; v_call: TRBV4-1; cdr3_aa: CASSQGLGSTDTQYF; cdr3_nt: TGCGCCAGCAGCCAAGGTCTGGGGTCCACAGATACGCAGTATTTT
d_call: -; j_call: TRBJ1-5; clone_size: -; v_call: TRBV18; cdr3_aa: CASSPQGQPQHF; cdr3_nt: TGTGCCAGCTCACCACAGGGTCAGCCCCAGCATTTT
d_call: TRBD1; j_call: TRBJ1-4; clone_size: -; v_call: TRBV5-1; cdr3_aa: CASSPGTGGMAAKLFF; cdr3_nt: TGCGCCAGCAGCCCCGGGACAGGGGGGATGGCAGCAAAACTGTTTTTT
d_call: TRBD1; j_call: TRBJ2-7; clone_size: -; v_call: TRBV10-3; cdr3_aa: CAISESGQGVEKYF; cdr3_nt: TGTGCCATCAGTGAGTCCGGACAGGGAGTCGAAAAGTACTTC
d_call: -; j_call: TRBJ1-1; clone_size: few; v_call: TRBV5-1; cdr3_aa: CASSLGVVDTEAFF; cdr3_nt: TGCGCCAGCAGCTTAGGGGTGGTGGACACTGAAGCTTTCTTT
d_call: -; j_call: TRBJ2-7; clone_size: -; v_call: TRBV5-4; cdr3_aa: CASSATGVTYEQYF; cdr3_nt: TGTGCCAGCAGCGCGACCGGGGTAACCTACGAGCAGTACTTC